Listed here are 11 T cell receptor beta chains from one sample, sequenced in a study of cytomegalovirus exposure and HLA in healthy donors. Primers for the PCR totalled 60 Vbeta and 13 Jbeta. Profiling relied on immunoSEQ multiplex PCR, and the TCRdb table lists in-frame clones only, not all of them. Of about 130,000 clones detected, about 78% appear once; the ten largest clones hold approximately 1.2%. Sequencing input: PBMCs. These receptors all stem from a man in his fifties or sixties in good health and CMV-seronegative.

The V call is TRBV6-5, the J call TRBJ2-7; a weak D match, TRBD2 (5 bases). Germline CDR1 reads MNHEY; CDR2 reads SVGAGI. V was shortened by 6 bases and J by 2 bases, with 17 bases between the two germline ends. CDR3 length: 15 residues. The CDR3 reads CASSQDRLTTYEQYF. The DNA for the CDR3 is TGTGCCAGCAGCCAGGACCGCCTGACTACCTACGAGCAGTACTTC.

The chain employs TRBV29-1 and TRBJ2-5, with 12 nucleotides matching TRBD2. The CDR3 is made up of 14 amino acids. V shed 4 bases, J shed 0 bases, and the junction held 0 bases outside the gene matches. CDR1 SQVTM and CDR2 ANQGSEA come from the germline V gene. CDR3: CSVGTSGNQETQYF. In nucleotides, the CDR3 is TGCAGCGTTGGGACTAGCGGGAACCAAGAGACCCAGTACTTC.

This clone appeared a single time. One end of the junction varies from germline; a read error may be responsible. The chain uses TRBV18 and TRBJ2-5; 7 nucleotides match TRBD2. From germline, CDR1 is KGHSH and CDR2 LQKENI. CDR3 length: 13 residues. This CDR3 is CASSGGYQETRYF. As DNA, the CDR3 is TGTGCCAGCTCCGGGGGGTACCAAGAGACCCGGTACTTC.

V gene TRBV5-4 combines with J gene TRBJ1-4; possible D gene TRBD1, 6 bases. Trimming removed 0 bases at V and 7 bases at J, with 16 bases between. This CDR3 is built from 16 residues. Germline V gene data show CDR1 as SGHNT and CDR2 as YYREEE (reference sequence). The CDR3 spells CASSLGPRGSGEKLFF. The CDR3 coding sequence is TGTGCCAGCAGCTTGGGCCCAAGGGGGAGCGGTGAAAAACTGTTTTTT.

The chain couples TRBV6-1 to TRBJ1-5; TRBD1 might be the D (5 bases). CDR3 length: 13 residues. The ends were cut back, 6 bases at V and 5 bases at J, with 11 bases in the middle. Germline CDR1 reads MNHNS; CDR2 reads SASEGT. As DNA, the CDR3 is TGTGCCAGCAGCCCCGGGGGGTATCAGCCCCAGCATTTT. Protein product: CASSPGGYQPQHF.

This chain joins TRBV5-1 and TRBJ2-2; 7 bases line up with TRBD1. Trimming took 4 bases from V and 6 from J; bases not matched to a gene: 9. The CDR3 consists of 15 residues. The germline gives CDR1 SGHRS, CDR2 YFSETQ. This chain's CDR3 is CASSRRQGYAGELFF. DNA for the CDR3: TGCGCCAGCAGCCGGAGACAGGGCTATGCCGGGGAGCTGTTTTTT. The full variable domain, in which reference TRBV5-1 and TRBJ2-2 provide the parts outside the CDR3, is KAGVTQTPRYLIKTRGQQVTLSCSPISGHRSVSWYQQTPGQGLQFLFEYFSETQRNKGNFPGRFSGRQFSNSRSEMNVSTLELGDSALYLCASSRRQGYAGELFFGEGSRLTVL.

The gene calls are TRBV28 and TRBJ2-3, with a weak D call TRBD2 (6 bases). The CDR3 sequence is 15 residues long. V was trimmed by 3 bases and J by 5 bases, leaving 15 bases between them. The V gene's germline CDR1 is MDHEN and CDR2 SYDVKM. The CDR3 sequence: CASSLGGDEGDTQYF. The CDR3 DNA sequence: TGTGCCAGCAGTTTGGGGGGAGACGAGGGAGATACGCAGTATTTT.

The chain combines TRBV18 with TRBJ1-5; 9 positions agree with TRBD1. CDR3 length: 15 amino acids. Germline loops: CDR1 KGHSH, CDR2 LQKENI. The J segment lost 7 bases and the V segment lost 3 bases, leaving 7 bases of the junction unmatched. The CDR3 DNA follows: TGTGCCAGCTCACCGGGACAGGGTGGGCAGCAGCCCCAGCATTTT. Its protein product is CASSPGQGGQQPQHF.

To note about this clone: The junction differs from germline at one of its ends, possibly a read error. The chain recombines TRBV27 with TRBJ1-4, with 9 bases identical to TRBD1. CDR1 is MNHEY, CDR2 SMNVEV, per germline (reference sequence). The CDR3 is 13 amino acids. The DNA for the CDR3 is TGTGCCAGCAGTTTACGGACAGGGGAAAAACTGCTTTTT. It is translated as CASSLRTGEKLLF.

The genes are TRBV4-1 and TRBJ2-5; perhaps TRBD1 as D (6 bases). V was clipped by 1 base and J by 5 bases, with 11 bases between them. Germline V CDR1 and CDR2: MGHRA, YSYEKL. The CDR3 has 14 residues. The CDR3 bases are TGCGCCAGCAGCCAAGTGACAGACAGGGAGACCCAGTACTTC. This sequence encodes CASSQVTDRETQYF.

This chain uses TRBV6-1 with TRBJ2-7; 12 nucleotides align to TRBD2. In germline, CDR1 is MNHNS, CDR2 SASEGT. J lost 5 bases, V lost 7 bases, and 9 bases had no gene match. The CDR3 runs 15 residues. The CDR3 nucleotides read TGTGCCAGCATGAAGACTAGCGGGAGTCGACACGAGCAGTACTTC. Translating gives CASMKTSGSRHEQYF.